Presented here are 17 T cell receptor beta chains from one specimen sequenced in a study of shared clonotypes between healthy human individuals. CD45RO-negative CD8 cells positively selected for CCR7 made up the naive population, which excluded terminally differentiated effector memory CD45RA+ cells. Using immunoSEQ multiplex PCR, the repertoire was profiled, and TCRdb retains in-frame clones only, with some absent. The table includes about 2.2 million clones, over 85% detected once. Sequencing was carried out using naive CD8+ T cells from PBMCs. The receptors shown here come from a man younger than 35 in good health. Some clones in this sample may be carry-over from other donors' samples.

The chain uses TRBV11-3 and TRBJ1-1, with D tentatively TRBD1 (5 bases). CDR3 length: 13 residues. Per the germline V gene, CDR1 is SGHNT and CDR2 is YENEEA. V gave up 2 bases and J gave up 14 bases, with 18 bases separating them. The CDR3 coding sequence is TGTGCCAGCAGCTTAAGGCCCAGGGATAATCGGTTCTTT. Protein sequence: CASSLRPRDNRFF.

The chain is built from TRBV7-2 and TRBJ1-3; D uncertain. Trimming left V 0 bases short and J 4 bases short, with 13 bases between. CDR3 length: 16 residues. CDR1 is SGHTA and CDR2 is FQGNSA in the germline V gene. Here the CDR3 DNA reads TGTGCCAGCAGCTTAGCCGGGCAGTTCTCGGGAAACACCATATATTTT. Translation gives CASSLAGQFSGNTIYF.

Written as DNA, the CDR3 is TGTGCCAGCAGCTTAGCGAGGGGCGGGGGGGCCCTCCAAGAGACCCAGTACTTC. This gives the protein CASSLARGGGALQETQYF. The gene calls are TRBV11-1 and TRBJ2-5; 9 positions agree with TRBD2. CDR3 size: 18 residues. The germline V gene has CDR1 SGHAT and CDR2 FQDESV (reference sequence). V was pared by 0 bases and J by 1 base, with 9 bases of the junction left unmatched.

The V and J genes are TRBV2 and TRBJ2-7; 16 positions agree with TRBD2. The CDR3 contains 17 residues. Germline V gives CDR1 SNHLY, CDR2 FYNNEI. Losses at the gene ends were 1 base for V and 5 bases for J; bases not matched to a gene: 5. CDR3 sequence reads: CASSEGGLAGGRHEQYF. Here the CDR3 DNA reads TGTGCCAGCAGTGAAGGGGGACTAGCGGGAGGGCGGCACGAGCAGTACTTC. Full variable domain (outside the CDR3, taken from reference TRBV2 and TRBJ2-7): EPEVTQTPSHQVTQMGQEVILRCVPISNHLYFYWYRQILGQKVEFLVSFYNNEISEKSEIFDDQFSVERPDGSNFTLKIRSTKLEDSAMYFCASSEGGLAGGRHEQYFGPGTRLTVT.

The genes are TRBV4-3 and TRBJ2-3; 7 positions match TRBD2. With V trimmed by 2 bases and J by 3 bases, 11 bases remained unmatched. Germline V CDR1 and CDR2: LGHNA, YSLEER. The CDR3 spans 17 residues. The CDR3 region has the DNA TGCGCCAGCAGCCAACACCCCCCTCTAGCGGAAACAGATACGCAGTATTTT. This encodes CASSQHPPLAETDTQYF.

V gene TRBV7-9 combines with J gene TRBJ2-7; unclear D gene. Germline assignment: CDR1 SEHNR and CDR2 FQNEAQ (reference sequence). The CDR3 is made up of 17 amino acids. V lost 2 bases and J lost 6, with 23 bases in between. The CDR3 spells CASSLIIPSAVNGEQYF. CDR3 DNA: TGTGCCAGCAGCTTAATCATCCCTTCCGCAGTAAACGGCGAGCAGTACTTC.

The rearrangement joins TRBV4-3 to TRBJ2-3; perhaps TRBD1 as D (5 bases). The V gene's germline CDR1 is LGHNA and CDR2 YSLEER. V was shortened by 1 base and J by 0 bases, with 11 bases between the two germline ends. This CDR3 is 16 amino acids long. CDR3 residues: CASSQGGPVSTDTQYF. Written as DNA, the CDR3 is TGCGCCAGCAGCCAAGGGGGCCCCGTCAGCACAGATACGCAGTATTTT.

The rearrangement links TRBV28 to TRBJ2-5; 8 nucleotides match TRBD1. Germline CDR1 is MDHEN and CDR2 is SYDVKM. There are 13 residues in the CDR3. V shed 10 bases, J shed 5 bases, and the junction held 9 bases outside the gene matches. Here the CDR3 reads CAIQGAPGETQYF. CDR3 nucleotide sequence: TGTGCCATCCAGGGGGCGCCGGGGGAGACCCAGTACTTC.

The chain joins TRBV30 to TRBJ1-1; no reliable D call. V lost 4 bases to trimming and J lost 0 bases, with 9 bases between them. The CDR3 has 13 amino acids. Germline V gives CDR1 GTSNPN, CDR2 SVGIG (reference sequence). This CDR3 is CAWTVWVNTEAFF. CDR3 nucleotide sequence: TGTGCCTGGACTGTCTGGGTGAACACTGAAGCTTTCTTT.

The V call is TRBV7-8, the J call TRBJ2-7; a weak D match, TRBD1 (5 bases). The germline V and J ends were trimmed by 1 base and 6 bases, with 19 bases remaining between them. The CDR3 sequence is 16 residues long. Germline-derived CDR1 and CDR2 are SGHVS and FQNEAQ. The CDR3 protein is CASSLEQVPLRLEQYF. DNA for the CDR3: TGTGCCAGCAGCTTAGAACAGGTACCACTACGTCTCGAGCAGTACTTC.

The chain couples TRBV27 to TRBJ1-5; 9 nucleotides match TRBD1. The CDR3 sequence is 14 residues long. Germline-derived CDR1 and CDR2 are MNHEY and SMNVEV (reference sequence). The J segment lost 11 bases and the V segment lost 3 bases, leaving 8 bases of the junction unmatched. CDR3 loop: CASSFTQGAGAQHF. The CDR3 DNA sequence: TGTGCCAGCAGTTTTACACAGGGGGCGGGGGCCCAGCATTTT.

The J gene is TRBJ1-4, the V gene TRBV19; a possible D gene is TRBD1 (5 bases). The CDR3 extends over 13 amino acids. Trimming left V 0 bases short and J 9 bases short, with 8 bases between. Germline V gene data show CDR1 as LNHDA and CDR2 as SQIVND (reference sequence). CDR3 sequence (DNA): TGTGCCAGTAGTATAGATCCGGGACAAAAACTGTTTTTT. Translating it yields CASSIDPGQKLFF.

V is TRBV19 and J is TRBJ1-5; tentative D call: TRBD1 (6 bases). The length of the CDR3 is 15 residues. V was trimmed by 5 bases and J by 4 bases, leaving 15 bases between them. CDR1 and CDR2 (germline): LNHDA, SQIVND (reference sequence). CDR3 in DNA: TGTGCCAGTAGTGCAGGAGGGGGGAAGAATCAGCCCCAGCATTTT. This codes for CASSAGGGKNQPQHF.

The V gene is TRBV19, the J gene TRBJ2-7; the D gene is possibly TRBD1 (6 bases). Germline CDR1 is LNHDA and CDR2 is SQIVND (reference sequence). This CDR3 has 15 amino acids. Between the trimmed V and J ends, which lost 3 bases and 7 bases, there was a span of 19 bases. The CDR3 protein is CASSIMAGVPREQYF. The CDR3 DNA reads as TGTGCCAGTAGTATTATGGCAGGGGTTCCACGGGAGCAGTACTTC.

The gene calls are TRBV4-1 and TRBJ1-2; 7 bases align to TRBD1. This CDR3 comprises 16 residues. Germline CDR1 reads MGHRA; CDR2 reads YSYEKL. The ends lost 1 base at V and 6 bases at J; junction bases unmatched: 11. The CDR3 nucleotides are TGCGCCAGCAGCCAAGTTAACAGGGGTATCTCGGATGGCTACACCTTC. It translates to CASSQVNRGISDGYTF.

The chain uses TRBV29-1 and TRBJ2-5; D possibly corresponds to TRBD1 (6 bases). The CDR3 loop spans 12 amino acids. Germline values: CDR1 SQVTM, CDR2 ANQGSEA. V was trimmed by 6 bases and J by 2 bases, leaving 10 bases between them. For the CDR3, the DNA is TGCAGCGTCCAACAGGGACAAGAGACCCAGTACTTC. Translated: CSVQQGQETQYF.

The chain is built from TRBV7-7 and TRBJ2-2; TRBD1 matches 7 bases. Germline CDR1 and CDR2: SSHAT and FNYEAQ (reference sequence). V dropped 7 bases and J dropped 4; count of bases not matched to a gene: 21. The CDR3 totals 19 residues. Here the CDR3 reads CASTLDYPRQGKVTGELFF. The CDR3 DNA reads TGTGCCAGCACTTTAGATTACCCCAGACAGGGAAAGGTCACCGGGGAGCTGTTTTTT.